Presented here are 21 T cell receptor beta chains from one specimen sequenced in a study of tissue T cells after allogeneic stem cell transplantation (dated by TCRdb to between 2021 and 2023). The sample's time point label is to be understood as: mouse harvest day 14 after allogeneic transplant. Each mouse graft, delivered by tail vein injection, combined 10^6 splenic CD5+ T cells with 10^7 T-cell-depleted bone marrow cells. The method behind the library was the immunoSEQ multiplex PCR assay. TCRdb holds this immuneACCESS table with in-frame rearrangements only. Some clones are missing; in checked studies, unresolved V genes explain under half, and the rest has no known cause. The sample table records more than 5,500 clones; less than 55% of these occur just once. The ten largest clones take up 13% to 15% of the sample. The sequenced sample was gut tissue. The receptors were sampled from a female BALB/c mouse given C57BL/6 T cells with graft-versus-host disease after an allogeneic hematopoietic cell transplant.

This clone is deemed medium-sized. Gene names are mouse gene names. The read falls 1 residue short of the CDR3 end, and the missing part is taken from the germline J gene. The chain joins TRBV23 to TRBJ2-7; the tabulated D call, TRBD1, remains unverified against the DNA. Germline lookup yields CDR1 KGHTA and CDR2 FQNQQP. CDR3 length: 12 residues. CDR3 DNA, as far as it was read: TGCTCCAGCAGTCAACAGGTTTATGAACAGTAC. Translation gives CSSSQQVYEQY. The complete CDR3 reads CSSSQQVYEQYF. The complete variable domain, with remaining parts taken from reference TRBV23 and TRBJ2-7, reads DAAVTQKPRYLIKMKGQEAEMKCIPEKGHTAVFWYQQKQSKELKFLIYFQNQQPLDQIDMVKERFSAVCPSSSLCSLGIRTCEAEDSALYLCSSSQQVYEQYFGPGTRLTVL.

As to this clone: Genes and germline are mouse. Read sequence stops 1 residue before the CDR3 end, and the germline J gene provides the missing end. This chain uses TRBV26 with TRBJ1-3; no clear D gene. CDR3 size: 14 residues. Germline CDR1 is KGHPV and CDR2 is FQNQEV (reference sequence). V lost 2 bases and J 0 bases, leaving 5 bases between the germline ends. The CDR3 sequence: CASSLPDSGNTLYF. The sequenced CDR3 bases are TGTGCCAGCAGTCTGCCAGATTCTGGAAATACGCTCTAT. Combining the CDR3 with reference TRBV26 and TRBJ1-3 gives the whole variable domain NSKVIQTPRYLVKGQGQKAKMRCIPEKGHPVVFWYQQNKNNEFKFLINFQNQEVLQQIDMTEKRFSAECPSNSPCSLEIQSSEAGDSALYLCASSLPDSGNTLYFGEGSRLIVV.

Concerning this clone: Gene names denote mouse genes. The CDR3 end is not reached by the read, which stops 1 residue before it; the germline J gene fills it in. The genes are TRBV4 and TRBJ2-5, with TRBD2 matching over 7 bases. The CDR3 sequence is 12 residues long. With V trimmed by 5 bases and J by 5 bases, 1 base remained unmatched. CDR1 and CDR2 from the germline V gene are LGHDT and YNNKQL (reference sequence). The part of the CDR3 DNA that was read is TGTGCCAGCAGCCGACTGGGAGACACCCAGTAC. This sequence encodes CASSRLGDTQY. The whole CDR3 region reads CASSRLGDTQYF.

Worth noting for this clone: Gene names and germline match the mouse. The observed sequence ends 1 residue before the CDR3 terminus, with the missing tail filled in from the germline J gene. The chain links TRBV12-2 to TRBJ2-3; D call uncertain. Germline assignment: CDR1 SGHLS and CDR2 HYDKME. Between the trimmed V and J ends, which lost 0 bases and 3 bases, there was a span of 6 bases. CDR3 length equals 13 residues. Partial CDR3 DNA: TGTGCCAGCTCTCTCGATAGGGCAGAAACGCTGTAT. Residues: CASSLDRAETLY. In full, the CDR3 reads CASSLDRAETLYF.

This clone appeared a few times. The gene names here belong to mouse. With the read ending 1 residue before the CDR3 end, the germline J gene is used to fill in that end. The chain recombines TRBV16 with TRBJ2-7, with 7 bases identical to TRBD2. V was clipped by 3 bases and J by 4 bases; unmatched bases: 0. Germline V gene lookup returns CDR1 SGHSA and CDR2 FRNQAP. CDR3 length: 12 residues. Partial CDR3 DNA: TGTGCAAGCAGCTTTGGGGGGTATGAACAGTAC. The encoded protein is CASSFGGYEQY. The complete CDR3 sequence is CASSFGGYEQYF.

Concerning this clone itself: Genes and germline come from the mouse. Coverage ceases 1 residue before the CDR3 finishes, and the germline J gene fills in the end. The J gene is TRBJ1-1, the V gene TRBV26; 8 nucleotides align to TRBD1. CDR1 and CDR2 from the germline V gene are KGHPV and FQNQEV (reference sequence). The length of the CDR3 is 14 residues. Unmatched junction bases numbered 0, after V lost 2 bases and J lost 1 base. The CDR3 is CASSLQGANTEVFF. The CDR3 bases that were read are TGTGCCAGCAGTCTGCAGGGGGCGAACACAGAAGTCTTC.

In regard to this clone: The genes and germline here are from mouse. The CDR3 sequence is CASRDWENTGQLYF. CDR3 bases read: TGTGCCAGCAGGGACTGGGAGAACACCGGGCAGCTCTAC. V usage is TRBV19 and J usage is TRBJ2-2, with 8 bases matching TRBD2. The CDR3 extends 1 residue past the end of the read, so its final part is completed from the germline J gene. With V trimmed by 5 bases and J by 2 bases, 2 bases remained unmatched. Germline-derived CDR1 and CDR2 are FNHDT and SITEND (reference sequence). CDR3 length: 14 residues.

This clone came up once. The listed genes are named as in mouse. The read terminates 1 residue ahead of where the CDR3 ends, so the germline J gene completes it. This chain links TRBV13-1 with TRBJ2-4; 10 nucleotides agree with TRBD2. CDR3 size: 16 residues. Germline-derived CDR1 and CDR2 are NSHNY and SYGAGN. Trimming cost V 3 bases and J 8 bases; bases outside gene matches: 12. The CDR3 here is CASSGSWGGAPITLYF. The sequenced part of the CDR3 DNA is TGTGCCAGCAGTGGCTCCTGGGGGGGCGCTCCGATCACCTTGTAC.

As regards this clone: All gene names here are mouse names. The CDR3 sequence: CASSQDNYAEQFF. The part of the CDR3 DNA that was read is TGTGCCAGCAGTCAGGATAACTATGCTGAGCAGTTC. The chain has TRBV26 and TRBJ2-1; the D is unclear. The missing CDR3 end, 1 residue past where the read stops, is filled in from the germline J gene. The ends were cut back, 4 bases at V and 0 bases at J, with 4 bases in the middle. Looked up from germline, CDR1 is KGHPV and CDR2 is FQNQEV (reference sequence). The CDR3 runs to 13 residues.

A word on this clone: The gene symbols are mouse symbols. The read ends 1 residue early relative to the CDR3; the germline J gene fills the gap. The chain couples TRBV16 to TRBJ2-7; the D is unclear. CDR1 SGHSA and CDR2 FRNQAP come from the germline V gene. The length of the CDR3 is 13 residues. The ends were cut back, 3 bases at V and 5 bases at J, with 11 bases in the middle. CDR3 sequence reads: CASSFTRRNEQYF. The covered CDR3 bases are TGTGCAAGCAGCTTCACTCGGCGGAATGAACAGTAC.

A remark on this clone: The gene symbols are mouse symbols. The CDR3 reads CASSFRDWGGREQYF. The sequenced part of the CDR3 DNA is TGTGCCAGCAGCTTCCGGGACTGGGGGGGCAGGGAACAGTAC. This rearrangement joins TRBV4 to TRBJ2-7, with 14 bases lining up with TRBD2. The read ends 1 residue before the CDR3 terminus; that terminus is restored from the germline J gene. CDR1 is LGHDT and CDR2 is YNNKQL in the germline V gene (reference sequence). The CDR3 is 15 residues long. V was clipped by 4 bases and J by 7 bases; unmatched bases: 6.

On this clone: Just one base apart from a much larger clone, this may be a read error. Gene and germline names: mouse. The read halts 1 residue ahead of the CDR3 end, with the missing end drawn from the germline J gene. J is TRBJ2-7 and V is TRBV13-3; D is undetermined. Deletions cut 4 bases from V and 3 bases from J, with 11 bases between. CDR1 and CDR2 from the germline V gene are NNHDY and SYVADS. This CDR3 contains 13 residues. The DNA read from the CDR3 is TGTGCCAGCAGTCGGGCCAGGATCTATGAACAGTAC. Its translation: CASSRARIYEQY. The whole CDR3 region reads CASSRARIYEQYF.

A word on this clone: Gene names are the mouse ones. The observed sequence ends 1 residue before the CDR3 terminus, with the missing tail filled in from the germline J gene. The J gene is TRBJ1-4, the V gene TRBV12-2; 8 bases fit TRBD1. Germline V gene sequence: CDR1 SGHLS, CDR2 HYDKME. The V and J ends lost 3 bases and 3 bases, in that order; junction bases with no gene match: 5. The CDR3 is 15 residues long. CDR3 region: CASSFDRGANERLFF. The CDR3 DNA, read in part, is TGTGCCAGCTCTTTCGACAGGGGTGCCAACGAAAGATTATTT.

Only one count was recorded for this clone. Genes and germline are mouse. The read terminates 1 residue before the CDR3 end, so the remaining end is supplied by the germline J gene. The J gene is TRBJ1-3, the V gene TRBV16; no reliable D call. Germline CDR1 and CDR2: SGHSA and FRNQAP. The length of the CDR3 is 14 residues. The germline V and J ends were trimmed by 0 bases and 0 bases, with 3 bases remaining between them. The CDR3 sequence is CASSLENSGNTLYF. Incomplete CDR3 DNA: TGTGCAAGCAGCTTAGAGAATTCTGGAAATACGCTCTAT.

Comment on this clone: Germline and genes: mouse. The DNA read from the CDR3 is TGTGCCAGCAGGCGGGACATCTCCTATGAACAGTAC. This encodes CASRRDISYEQY. The CDR3 in full is CASRRDISYEQYF. The rearrangement links TRBV26 to TRBJ2-7, with D tentatively TRBD1 (6 bases). The read ends 1 residue before the CDR3 terminus; that terminus is restored from the germline J gene. Looked up from germline, CDR1 is KGHPV and CDR2 is FQNQEV (reference sequence). Trimming pared 6 bases from V and 0 bases from J, leaving 9 bases between. The CDR3 is 13 residues long.

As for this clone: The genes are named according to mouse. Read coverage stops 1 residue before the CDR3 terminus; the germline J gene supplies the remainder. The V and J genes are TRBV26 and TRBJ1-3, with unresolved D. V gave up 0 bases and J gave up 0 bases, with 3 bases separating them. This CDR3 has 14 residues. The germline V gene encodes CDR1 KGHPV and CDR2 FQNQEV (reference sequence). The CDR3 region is CASSLSYSGNTLYF. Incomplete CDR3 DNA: TGTGCCAGCAGTCTGTCATATTCTGGAAATACGCTCTAT.

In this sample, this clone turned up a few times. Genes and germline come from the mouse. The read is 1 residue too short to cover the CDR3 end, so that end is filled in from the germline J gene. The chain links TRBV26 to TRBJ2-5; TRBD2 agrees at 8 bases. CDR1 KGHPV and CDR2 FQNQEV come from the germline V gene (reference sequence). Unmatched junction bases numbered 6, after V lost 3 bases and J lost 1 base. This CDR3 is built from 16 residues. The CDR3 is CASSLAGGWDQDTQYF. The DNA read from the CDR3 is TGTGCCAGCAGTCTTGCTGGGGGGTGGGACCAAGACACCCAGTAC.

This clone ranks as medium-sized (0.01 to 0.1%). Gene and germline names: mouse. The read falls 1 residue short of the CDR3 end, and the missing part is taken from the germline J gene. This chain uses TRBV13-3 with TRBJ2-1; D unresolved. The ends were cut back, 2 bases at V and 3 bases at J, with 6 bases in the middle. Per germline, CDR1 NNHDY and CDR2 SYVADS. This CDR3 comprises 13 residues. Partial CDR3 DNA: TGTGCCAGCAGTGAAAAGGTCTATGCTGAGCAGTTC. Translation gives CASSEKVYAEQF. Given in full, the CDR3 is CASSEKVYAEQFF.

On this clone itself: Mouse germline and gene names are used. CDR3 amino acids: CASSLEGAKVFF. CDR3 bases read: TGTGCAAGCAGCTTAGAGGGGGCGAAAGTCTTC. J is TRBJ1-1 and V is TRBV16, with a weak D call TRBD1 (6 bases). The read comes to an end 1 residue before the CDR3 does, leaving the germline J gene to fill in the end. Germline loops: CDR1 SGHSA, CDR2 FRNQAP. The CDR3 loop spans 12 amino acids. V was shortened by 0 bases and J by 9 bases, with 8 bases between the two germline ends.

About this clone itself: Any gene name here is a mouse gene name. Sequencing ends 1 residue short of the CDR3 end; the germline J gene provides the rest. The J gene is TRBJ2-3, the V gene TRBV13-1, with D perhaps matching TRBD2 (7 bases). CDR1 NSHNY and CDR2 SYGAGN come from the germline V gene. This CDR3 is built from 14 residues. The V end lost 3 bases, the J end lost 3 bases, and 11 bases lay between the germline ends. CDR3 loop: CASSGGARAETLYF. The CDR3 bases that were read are TGTGCCAGCAGTGGGGGGGCGCGAGCAGAAACGCTGTAT.

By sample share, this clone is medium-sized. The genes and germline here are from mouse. The CDR3 region is CTCSARDISYEQYF. CDR3 bases read: TGCACCTGCAGTGCACGGGACATCTCCTATGAACAGTAC. The genes are TRBV1 and TRBJ2-7, with D tentatively TRBD1 (6 bases). From the germline J gene comes the end of the CDR3, since the read stops 1 residue before it. The CDR3 has 14 residues. Deletions cut 2 bases from V and 0 bases from J, with 8 bases between. The germline CDR1 and CDR2 sequences are NSQYPW and LRSPGD (reference sequence).